These 25 T cell receptor beta chains came from one sample sequenced in a study of blood T cell repertoires in COVID-19. Profiling relied on immunoSEQ multiplex PCR, and the TCRdb table lists in-frame clones only, not all of them. In the table there are 30,000 to 35,000 clones, 83% of which are singletons. Specimen: peripheral blood. The receptors derive from a man aged 50-59 years with acute or convalescent COVID-19.

The table lists this clone with a count of one. V gene TRBV7-9 combines with J gene TRBJ2-5; the D gene is possibly TRBD2 (6 bases). The CDR3 is 16 residues long. V gave up 5 bases and J gave up 1 base, with 17 bases separating them. Looked up from germline, CDR1 is SEHNR and CDR2 is FQNEAQ (reference sequence). Written as DNA, the CDR3 is TGTGCCAGCAGCCATGGGGGGAGCTTAGTCCAAGAGACCCAGTACTTC. Translated, it gives CASSHGGSLVQETQYF.

The rearrangement joins TRBV9 to TRBJ1-3; D is uncertain. Trimming removed 7 bases from V and 0 bases from J, with 14 bases in between. The CDR3 loop spans 15 amino acids. Looked up from germline, CDR1 is SGDLS and CDR2 is YYNGEE. CDR3 sequence (DNA): TGTGCCAGCGGGAGGGATCATATCTCTGGAAACACCATATATTTT. Encoded protein: CASGRDHISGNTIYF.

J is TRBJ2-4 and V is TRBV2; 8 bases line up with TRBD2. Unmatched junction bases numbered 11, after V lost 11 bases and J lost 5 bases. The germline CDR1 and CDR2 sequences are SNHLY and FYNNEI. The length of the CDR3 is 14 residues. The CDR3: CAATGIGGENIQYF. The CDR3 bases are TGTGCCGCTACAGGGATCGGGGGGGAAAACATTCAGTACTTC.

CDR3 sequence (DNA): TGTGCCACCGACAGGGGGCATCAGCCCCAGCATTTT. Amino acids: CATDRGHQPQHF. The chain employs TRBV6-5 and TRBJ1-5; TRBD1 agrees at 10 bases. V gave up 10 bases and J gave up 5 bases; unmatched junction bases: 2. CDR1 MNHEY and CDR2 SVGAGI come from the germline V gene. CDR3 length equals 12 residues.

CDR3 coding DNA: TGTGCCAGTAGTATAGAAGGAGGAGATACGCAGTATTTT. Translation gives CASSIEGGDTQYF. The V call is TRBV19, the J call TRBJ2-3; a possible D gene is TRBD2 (5 bases). CDR1 and CDR2 from the germline V gene are LNHDA and SQIVND (reference sequence). The V gene lost 0 bases and the J gene lost 5 bases, with 6 bases spanning the gap. The CDR3 is made up of 13 amino acids.

The chain has TRBV5-1 and TRBJ1-1; D gene ambiguous. The V and J ends lost 0 bases and 0 bases respectively, with 3 bases between them. Germline V gene sequence: CDR1 SGHRS, CDR2 YFSETQ. CDR3 length: 13 residues. CDR3 region: CASSLVVNTEAFF. The DNA of the CDR3 is TGCGCCAGCAGCTTGGTAGTGAACACTGAAGCTTTCTTT. Variable domain in full (rest from reference TRBV5-1 and TRBJ1-1): KAGVTQTPRYLIKTRGQQVTLSCSPISGHRSVSWYQQTPGQGLQFLFEYFSETQRNKGNFPGRFSGRQFSNSRSEMNVSTLELGDSALYLCASSLVVNTEAFFGQGTRLTVV.

Of note for this clone: The sample carries other DNA sequences with the same CDR3. This chain uses TRBV19 with TRBJ1-5; 7 nucleotides match TRBD1. Looked up from germline, CDR1 is LNHDA and CDR2 is SQIVND (reference sequence). Trimming removed 4 bases from V and 2 bases from J; junction bases left unmatched: 2. The CDR3 is 14 amino acids. The CDR3 DNA follows: TGTGCCAGTAGTACTACAGGGGGCAATCAGCCCCAGCATTTT. Amino acids: CASSTTGGNQPQHF.

V and J are TRBV5-8 and TRBJ2-1; D is possibly TRBD2 (7 bases). The CDR3 is made up of 17 amino acids. The germline V gene encodes CDR1 SGHTS and CDR2 YDEGEE. V lost 0 bases and J lost 1, with 14 bases in between. In nucleotides, the CDR3 is TGTGCCAGCAGCTTGGAGGGGGGGCCTCGATCCTACAATGAGCAGTTCTTC. It translates to CASSLEGGPRSYNEQFF.

The chain couples TRBV5-1 to TRBJ2-7, with 9 positions matching TRBD1. The V gene end was trimmed by 4 bases and the J gene end by 2 bases; junction bases not matched to a gene: 4. Germline V gene sequence: CDR1 SGHRS, CDR2 YFSETQ. CDR3 length: 14 residues. The CDR3 is CASSGDREAYEQYF. The CDR3 nucleotides read TGCGCCAGCAGCGGGGACAGGGAGGCCTACGAGCAGTACTTC.

The V gene is TRBV27, the J gene TRBJ2-3, with 11 bases matching TRBD2. CDR3 size: 16 residues. Losses at the gene ends were 3 bases for V and 2 bases for J; bases not matched to a gene: 4. CDR1 and CDR2 from the germline V gene are MNHEY and SMNVEV (reference sequence). The DNA for the CDR3 is TGTGCCAGCAGTTTCTGGGGACTAGCGGACACAGATACGCAGTATTTT. This gives the protein CASSFWGLADTDTQYF.

The chain's CDR3 is CAISESANGGSQETQYF. In DNA form, the CDR3 reads TGTGCCATCAGTGAGTCCGCAAATGGTGGTAGTCAAGAGACCCAGTACTTC. The chain couples TRBV10-3 to TRBJ2-5; D gene unclear. The CDR3 covers 17 residues. V gave up 0 bases and J gave up 2 bases, with 16 bases separating them. The germline V gene encodes CDR1 ENHRY and CDR2 SYGVKD.

The rearrangement links TRBV28 to TRBJ2-7; 7 nucleotides agree with TRBD2. The CDR3 is 15 amino acids. Germline-derived CDR1 and CDR2 are MDHEN and SYDVKM. The V gene end was trimmed by 5 bases and the J gene end by 5 bases; junction bases not matched to a gene: 12. The CDR3 here is CASSNPGRRGDEQYF. DNA for the CDR3: TGTGCCAGCAGTAATCCGGGGCGCCGGGGGGACGAGCAGTACTTC.

V is TRBV28 and J is TRBJ2-1, with TRBD2 matching 14 bases. V trimming: 2 bases; J trimming: 2 bases; junction bases outside the gene matches: 14. Per germline, CDR1 MDHEN and CDR2 SYDVKM. This CDR3 spans 21 amino acids. The CDR3 spells CASSLPPPGTSGSGTYNEQFF. The CDR3 region has the DNA TGTGCCAGCAGTTTACCCCCCCCAGGGACTAGCGGGAGTGGGACCTACAATGAGCAGTTCTTC. The full variable domain, its missing parts supplied by reference TRBV28 and TRBJ2-1, is DVKVTQSSRYLVKRTGEKVFLECVQDMDHENMFWYRQDPGLGLRLIYFSYDVKMKEKGDIPEGYSVSREKKERFSLILESASTNQTSMYLCASSLPPPGTSGSGTYNEQFFGPGTRLTVL.

This chain joins TRBV10-3 and TRBJ1-5; tentatively, D is TRBD1 (6 bases). Germline CDR1 is ENHRY and CDR2 is SYGVKD. Trimming pared 7 bases from V and 4 bases from J, leaving 11 bases between. This CDR3 has 13 residues. As DNA, the CDR3 is TGTGCCATCAACAGGGAACTTAATCAGCCCCAGCATTTT. Its translation: CAINRELNQPQHF.

The J gene is TRBJ2-3, the V gene TRBV5-1, with 7 bases matching TRBD2. V lost 5 bases and J lost 6; bases outside the gene matches: 9. This CDR3 spans 14 amino acids. Germline values: CDR1 SGHRS, CDR2 YFSETQ. In DNA form, the CDR3 reads TGCGCCAGCAGTCCACGGATGGGGGGGGATACGCAGTATTTT. Protein sequence: CASSPRMGGDTQYF.

The chain joins TRBV30 to TRBJ1-2, with 9 bases fitting TRBD1. CDR1 is GTSNPN, CDR2 SVGIG, per germline (reference sequence). The CDR3 is 13 residues long. Trimming removed 4 bases from V and 7 bases from J; junction bases left unmatched: 7. The CDR3 nucleotides read TGTGCCTGGACGGGACAGGGAGTAGGTGGCTACACCTTC. Its translation: CAWTGQGVGGYTF.

CDR3 bases: TGCAGTGCTAGTTCCGCCACTAGCGGGGGGGCCGTTAAAGATACGCAGTATTTT. This translates into CSASSATSGGAVKDTQYF. V gene TRBV20-1 combines with J gene TRBJ2-3, with 13 nucleotides matching TRBD2. The CDR3 length is 18 residues. Germline loops: CDR1 DFQATT, CDR2 SNEGSKA (reference sequence). V was pared by 3 bases and J by 5 bases, with 14 bases of the junction left unmatched.

This chain joins TRBV6-6 and TRBJ2-7, with TRBD1 identical over 8 bases. Germline V gene data show CDR1 as MNHNY and CDR2 as SVGAGI (reference sequence). After removal of 6 bases from V and 0 bases from J, the junction contained 4 bases not matched to a gene. The CDR3 consists of 14 residues. The CDR3, as DNA: TGTGCCAGCAGGAACAGGGGGAGCTCCTACGAGCAGTACTTC. Translation gives CASRNRGSSYEQYF.

The chain combines TRBV5-1 with TRBJ2-3, with D tentatively TRBD2 (6 bases). The germline V gene encodes CDR1 SGHRS and CDR2 YFSETQ. Trimming took off 0 bases at V and 2 bases at J, with 13 bases between the two ends. The CDR3 is 16 amino acids. Here the CDR3 DNA reads TGCGCCAGCAGCTTGGTAATGGCGGGGCTCACAGATACGCAGTATTTT. Protein: CASSLVMAGLTDTQYF.

The chain couples TRBV7-9 to TRBJ2-5; weak D call: TRBD1 (6 bases). Deletions cut 2 bases from V and 2 bases from J, with 15 bases between. Germline V gives CDR1 SEHNR, CDR2 FQNEAQ (reference sequence). The CDR3 contains 16 residues. The CDR3, as DNA: TGTGCCAGCAGCTTATCCCTGACAGGTTCACAAGAGACCCAGTACTTC. Translating it yields CASSLSLTGSQETQYF. The variable domain in full, completed from reference TRBV7-9 and TRBJ2-5, reads DTGVSQNPRHKITKRGQNVTFRCDPISEHNRLYWYRQTLGQGPEFLTYFQNEAQLEKSRLLSDRFSAERPKGSFSTLEIQRTEQGDSAMYLCASSLSLTGSQETQYFGPGTRLLVL.

This clone was picked up a small number of times. The J gene is TRBJ2-2, the V gene TRBV11-2, with D perhaps TRBD1 (5 bases). This CDR3 is built from 16 residues. CDR1 and CDR2 from the germline V gene are SGHAT and FQNNGV. Trimming pared 2 bases from V and 1 base from J, leaving 11 bases between. CDR3 bases: TGTGCCAGCAGCTTAAAGGGTAGGGGGAACACCGGGGAGCTGTTTTTT. As protein: CASSLKGRGNTGELFF.

CDR3 DNA sequence: TGTGCCAGCTCACCCCACAGGGACACTGAAGCTTTCTTT. Protein product: CASSPHRDTEAFF. This chain uses TRBV18 with TRBJ1-1, with D maybe TRBD1 (6 bases). Germline CDR1 reads KGHSH; CDR2 reads LQKENI. V lost 3 bases and J lost 3, with 8 bases in between. This CDR3 spans 13 amino acids.

The chain uses TRBV4-1 and TRBJ1-1; possible D gene TRBD1, 5 bases. V lost 1 base, J lost 6 bases, and 12 bases lay in between. This CDR3 contains 14 residues. The V gene's germline CDR1 is MGHRA and CDR2 YSYEKL. The CDR3, as DNA: TGCGCCAGCAGCCAAGTGAAGGGGATAGCTGAAGCTTTCTTT. This sequence encodes CASSQVKGIAEAFF.

V is TRBV18 and J is TRBJ2-1; D may be TRBD1 (6 bases). The CDR3 is 14 residues long. CDR1 is KGHSH, CDR2 LQKENI, per germline. Trimming left V 4 bases short and J 4 bases short, with 11 bases between. CDR3: CASSRSGEYNEQFF. The CDR3 coding sequence is TGTGCCAGCTCACGGTCAGGGGAGTACAATGAGCAGTTCTTC.

The chain employs TRBV4-1 and TRBJ2-7, with 8 positions matching TRBD1. The germline V gene encodes CDR1 MGHRA and CDR2 YSYEKL. The CDR3 is 16 amino acids. V was clipped by 4 bases and J by 1 base; unmatched bases: 9. CDR3 residues: CASSPAGRGHSYEQYF. CDR3 DNA sequence: TGCGCCAGCAGCCCCGCGGGCAGGGGGCATTCCTACGAGCAGTACTTC.